The 18 T cell receptor beta chains presented below share a single source sample, sequenced in a study of blood T cell repertoires in COVID-19. TCRdb's table, derived via immunoSEQ multiplex PCR, lists solely in-frame clones and lacks some. The sample yields about 200,000 clones, more than 75% seen once. Sequenced input: peripheral blood. The receptor set was obtained from a man in his forties with active or convalescent COVID-19.

The J gene is TRBJ2-5, the V gene TRBV9; 7 bases align to TRBD2. The ends lost 6 bases at V and 1 base at J; junction bases unmatched: 12. This CDR3 is 16 amino acids long. The germline V gene encodes CDR1 SGDLS and CDR2 YYNGEE. The CDR3 spells CASTVGGSGLQETQYF. CDR3 DNA: TGTGCCAGCACCGTCGGGGGGAGCGGACTCCAAGAGACCCAGTACTTC.

The V gene is TRBV5-6, the J gene TRBJ1-1, with 10 bases aligning to TRBD1. Losses at the gene ends were 6 bases for V and 3 bases for J; bases not matched to a gene: 5. Germline loops: CDR1 SGHDT, CDR2 YYEEEE. The CDR3 is 14 residues long. The CDR3 DNA is TGTGCCAGCAACTGGGGGACAGGGGACACTGAAGCTTTCTTT. Its protein is CASNWGTGDTEAFF.

The rearrangement uses TRBV27 and TRBJ2-7; the match to TRBD2 covers 8 bases. Germline V lookup: CDR1 MNHEY, CDR2 SMNVEV (reference sequence). Trimming at V came to 3 bases and at J to 2 bases, leaving 6 bases not matched to a gene. CDR3 length: 15 amino acids. CDR3 sequence reads: CASSFTGLGAYEQYF. In DNA form, the CDR3 reads TGTGCCAGCAGTTTTACGGGACTAGGCGCCTACGAGCAGTACTTC.

This chain joins TRBV19 and TRBJ1-5; the D gene is possibly TRBD1 (6 bases). CDR3 length: 15 residues. V shed 3 bases and J shed 3 bases, with 12 bases lying between them. The germline V gene has CDR1 LNHDA and CDR2 SQIVND (reference sequence). CDR3 nucleotides: TGTGCCAGTAGTATGGGGGCCGGGTTCAATCAGCCCCAGCATTTT. Translating gives CASSMGAGFNQPQHF.

The chain links TRBV5-1 to TRBJ1-1; 10 bases match TRBD1. Looked up from germline, CDR1 is SGHRS and CDR2 is YFSETQ. The junction had 6 bases not matched to a gene; V was cut back by 3 bases and J by 7 bases. This CDR3 has 14 residues. CDR3 protein: CASSSTGTGVEAFF. The CDR3 DNA sequence: TGCGCCAGCAGCTCTACCGGGACAGGGGTTGAAGCTTTCTTT. The whole variable domain, remainder taken from reference TRBV5-1 and TRBJ1-1, is KAGVTQTPRYLIKTRGQQVTLSCSPISGHRSVSWYQQTPGQGLQFLFEYFSETQRNKGNFPGRFSGRQFSNSRSEMNVSTLELGDSALYLCASSSTGTGVEAFFGQGTRLTVV.

This clone has just one count. CDR3 sequence reads: CASSLTYEQYF. The CDR3 nucleotides are TGTGCCAGCAGCTTAACTTACGAGCAGTACTTC. This chain links TRBV11-2 with TRBJ2-7; unclear D gene. Trimming left V 2 bases short and J 4 bases short, with 3 bases between. The germline V gene has CDR1 SGHAT and CDR2 FQNNGV. The CDR3 runs to 11 residues.

V usage is TRBV18 and J usage is TRBJ2-2; the D is unclear. The V gene's germline CDR1 is KGHSH and CDR2 LQKENI. This CDR3 comprises 14 residues. V was shortened by 2 bases and J by 4 bases, with 8 bases between the two germline ends. The DNA of the CDR3 is TGTGCCAGCTCACCAGGGCGTGCCACCGGGGAGCTGTTTTTT. The encoded protein is CASSPGRATGELFF.

The count of this clone is one. CDR3 residues: CASSLDRADTQYF. The CDR3 DNA reads TGTGCCAGCAGTTTGGACAGGGCAGATACGCAGTATTTT. The genes are TRBV6-5 and TRBJ2-3; 8 bases align to TRBD1. The CDR3 has 13 amino acids. V shed 4 bases, J shed 4 bases, and the junction held 1 base outside the gene matches. Germline V gene lookup returns CDR1 MNHEY and CDR2 SVGAGI.

Only one count was recorded for this clone. The chain is built from TRBV21-1 and TRBJ2-7; no DNA check was done on the table's D call, TRBD1. TRBV21-1 is a pseudogene locus. CDR3 length: 13 residues. This CDR3 reads CASPGTFSYEQYF. CDR3 coding DNA: TGTGCCAGCCCGGGGACATTCTCCTACGAGCAGTACTTC.

The chain joins TRBV2 to TRBJ1-4, with a weak D call TRBD1 (6 bases). CDR3 length equals 17 residues. Trimming removed 5 bases from V and 0 bases from J, with 16 bases in between. Germline V gives CDR1 SNHLY, CDR2 FYNNEI. The CDR3 nucleotides are TGTGCCAGCAGTAACCCCCAGGGGAGGGCAACTAATGAAAAACTGTTTTTT. This gives the protein CASSNPQGRATNEKLFF.

The chain has TRBV11-2 and TRBJ1-1, with unresolved D. Germline V gene data show CDR1 as SGHAT and CDR2 as FQNNGV. V lost 0 bases, J lost 11 bases, and 13 bases lay in between. The CDR3 is 13 residues long. The CDR3 nucleotides read TGTGCCAGCAGCTTAGATCCGGCGACACAGGCTTTCTTT. Its protein is CASSLDPATQAFF.

V is TRBV4-2 and J is TRBJ2-5, with D tentatively TRBD1 (5 bases). V lost 3 bases and J 2 bases, leaving 13 bases between the germline ends. The CDR3 has 15 amino acids. The germline CDR1 and CDR2 sequences are LGHNA and YNFKEQ. The CDR3 sequence is CASSQLKGSQETQYF. The DNA of the CDR3 is TGTGCCAGCAGCCAGCTGAAGGGGTCACAAGAGACCCAGTACTTC.

The chain links TRBV5-1 to TRBJ1-2, with 9 bases that match TRBD1. Germline V gene sequence: CDR1 SGHRS, CDR2 YFSETQ. This CDR3 is 15 amino acids long. V shed 5 bases and J 8 bases; nucleotides not matched to a gene: 13. The CDR3 nucleotides read TGCGCCAGCAGTTCGACCCGGGGACAGGGTAGCGGCTACACCTTC. This codes for CASSSTRGQGSGYTF.

For the CDR3, the DNA is TGCGCCAGCAGCCAAGATCCCCGGGGGGTTACCAACGGGGAGCTGTTTTTT. The encoded protein is CASSQDPRGVTNGELFF. V gene TRBV4-1 combines with J gene TRBJ2-2; TRBD2 aligns across 7 bases. The germline V gene encodes CDR1 MGHRA and CDR2 YSYEKL. Losses at the gene ends were 0 bases for V and 7 bases for J; bases not matched to a gene: 11. This CDR3 spans 17 amino acids.

The V call is TRBV5-3, the J call TRBJ2-1; 8 nucleotides align to TRBD1. TRBV5-3 falls under the ORF class, with uncertain function. This CDR3 comprises 19 residues. The ends lost 6 bases at V and 4 bases at J; junction bases unmatched: 21. The CDR3 nucleotides read TGTGCCAGAAAGAGTGAGACAGGGGTTACCCATGCGGATTACAATGAGCAGTTCTTC. Translating gives CARKSETGVTHADYNEQFF.

The genes are TRBV29-1 and TRBJ1-2, with 10 positions matching TRBD1. This CDR3 comprises 13 residues. Germline V gene lookup returns CDR1 SQVTM and CDR2 ANQGSEA. V shed 4 bases and J 7 bases; nucleotides not matched to a gene: 6. The CDR3 protein is CSVAQDRGGGYTF. Written as DNA, the CDR3 is TGCAGCGTTGCACAGGACAGGGGGGGTGGCTACACCTTC.

This chain connects TRBV2 to TRBJ2-7; 9 nucleotides agree with TRBD1. Germline V gene data show CDR1 as SNHLY and CDR2 as FYNNEI. V lost 11 bases, J lost 3 bases, and 11 bases stayed unmatched. CDR3 length: 14 residues. CDR3 amino acids: CAHRTGDLIYEQYF. CDR3 nucleotides: TGTGCCCACAGGACAGGGGACTTGATCTACGAGCAGTACTTC. The variable domain in full, completed from reference TRBV2 and TRBJ2-7, reads EPEVTQTPSHQVTQMGQEVILRCVPISNHLYFYWYRQILGQKVEFLVSFYNNEISEKSEIFDDQFSVERPDGSNFTLKIRSTKLEDSAMYFCAHRTGDLIYEQYFGPGTRLTVT.

This clone occurred once. The J gene is TRBJ1-5, the V gene TRBV19, with a weak D call TRBD1 (5 bases). Germline loops: CDR1 LNHDA, CDR2 SQIVND (reference sequence). Deletions cut 5 bases from V and 7 bases from J, with 18 bases between. This CDR3 has 15 residues. For the CDR3, the DNA is TGTGCCAGTAGTTCACAGGCAGGCGGTTGGCAGCCCCAGCATTTT. Protein sequence: CASSSQAGGWQPQHF.